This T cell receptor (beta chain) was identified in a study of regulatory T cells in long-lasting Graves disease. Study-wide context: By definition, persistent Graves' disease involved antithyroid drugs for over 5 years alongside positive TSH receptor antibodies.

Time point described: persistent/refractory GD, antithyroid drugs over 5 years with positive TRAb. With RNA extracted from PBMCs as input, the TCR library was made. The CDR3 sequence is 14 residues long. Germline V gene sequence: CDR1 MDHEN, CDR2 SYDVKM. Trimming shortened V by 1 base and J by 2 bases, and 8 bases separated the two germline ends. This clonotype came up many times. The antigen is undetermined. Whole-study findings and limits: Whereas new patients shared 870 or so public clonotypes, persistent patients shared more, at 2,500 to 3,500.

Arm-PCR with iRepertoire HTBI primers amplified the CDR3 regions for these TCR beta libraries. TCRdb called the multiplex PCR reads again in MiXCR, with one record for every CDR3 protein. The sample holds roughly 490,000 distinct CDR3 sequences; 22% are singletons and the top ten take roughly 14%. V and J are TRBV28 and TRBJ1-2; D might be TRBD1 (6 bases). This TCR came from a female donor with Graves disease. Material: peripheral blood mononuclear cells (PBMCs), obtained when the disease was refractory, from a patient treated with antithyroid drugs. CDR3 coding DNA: TGTGCCAGCAGTTTATTTCAGGGGAACTATGGCTACACCTTC. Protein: CASSLFQGNYGYTF.